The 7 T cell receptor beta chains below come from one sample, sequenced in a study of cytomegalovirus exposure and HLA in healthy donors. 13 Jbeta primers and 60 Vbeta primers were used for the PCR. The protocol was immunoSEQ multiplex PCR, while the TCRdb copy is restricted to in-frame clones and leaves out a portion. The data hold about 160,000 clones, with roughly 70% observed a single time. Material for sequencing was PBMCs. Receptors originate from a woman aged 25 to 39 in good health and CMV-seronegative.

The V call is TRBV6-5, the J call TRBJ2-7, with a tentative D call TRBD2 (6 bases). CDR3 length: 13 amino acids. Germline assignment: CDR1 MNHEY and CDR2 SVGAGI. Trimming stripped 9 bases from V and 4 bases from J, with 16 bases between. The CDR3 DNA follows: TGTGCCAGGGGAGTCAGGGAGGTTTACGAGCAGTACTTC. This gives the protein CARGVREVYEQYF.

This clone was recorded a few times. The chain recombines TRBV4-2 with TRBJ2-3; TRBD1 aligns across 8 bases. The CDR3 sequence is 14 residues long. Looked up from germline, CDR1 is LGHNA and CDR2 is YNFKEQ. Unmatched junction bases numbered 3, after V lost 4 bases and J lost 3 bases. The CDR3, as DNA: TGTGCCAGCAGCCCCCGACAGGGGACAGATACGCAGTATTTT. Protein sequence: CASSPRQGTDTQYF.

Here the CDR3 reads CASSQGQDTDTQYF. DNA of the CDR3: TGTGCCAGCAGCCAGGGACAGGACACAGATACGCAGTATTTT. This chain connects TRBV11-3 to TRBJ2-3, with 8 bases fitting TRBD1. Trimming at V came to 5 bases and at J to 2 bases, leaving 3 bases not matched to a gene. The CDR3 runs 14 residues. Germline loops: CDR1 SGHNT, CDR2 YENEEA.

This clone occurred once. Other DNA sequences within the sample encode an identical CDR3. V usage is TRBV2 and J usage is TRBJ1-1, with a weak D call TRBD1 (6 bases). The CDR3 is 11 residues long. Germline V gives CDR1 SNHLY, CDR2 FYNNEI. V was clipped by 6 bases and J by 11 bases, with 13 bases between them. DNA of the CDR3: TGTGCCAGCAGACAAACAGGGCCGGCTTTCTTT. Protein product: CASRQTGPAFF.

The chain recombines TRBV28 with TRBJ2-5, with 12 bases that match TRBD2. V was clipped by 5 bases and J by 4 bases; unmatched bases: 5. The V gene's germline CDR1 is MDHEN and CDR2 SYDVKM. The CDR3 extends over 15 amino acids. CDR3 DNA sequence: TGTGCCAGCAGTCCAGGACTAGCGGGAACAGAGACCCAGTACTTC. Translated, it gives CASSPGLAGTETQYF.

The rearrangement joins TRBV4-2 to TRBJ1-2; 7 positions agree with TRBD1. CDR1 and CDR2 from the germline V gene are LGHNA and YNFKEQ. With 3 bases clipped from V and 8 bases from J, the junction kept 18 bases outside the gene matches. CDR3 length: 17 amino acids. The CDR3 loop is CASSQVTPGTVNLGYTF. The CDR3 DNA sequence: TGTGCCAGCAGCCAGGTCACTCCTGGGACAGTGAACCTCGGCTACACCTTC.

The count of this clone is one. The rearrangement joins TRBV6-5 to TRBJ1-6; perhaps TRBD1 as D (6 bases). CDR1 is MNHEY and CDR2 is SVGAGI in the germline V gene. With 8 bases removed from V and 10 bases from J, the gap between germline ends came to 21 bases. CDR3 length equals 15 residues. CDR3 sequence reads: CASGPGALGHSPLHF. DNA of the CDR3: TGTGCCAGCGGACCAGGGGCCTTAGGTCACTCACCCCTCCACTTT.